This T cell receptor (beta chain) is from a study of T-cell memory formation after mild COVID-19. Each CDR3 protein is one row after TCRdb ran MiXCR on the 5' RACE reads. The table lists around 180,000 distinct CDR3 sequences, around 16% of them singletons, with under 2.5% in the top ten. This clonotype was recorded at least ten times. The germline gene is not matched at one end of the junction; a read error may be the cause. The CDR3 runs 13 residues. CDR1 is SGHRS, CDR2 YFSETQ, per germline. The sample taken for sequencing was PBMCs or a T cell subset sorted from them (not recorded which). This sequence joins TRBV5-1 and TRBJ2-1, with a weak D call TRBD2 (6 bases). The clonotype comes from an adult woman who had mild COVID-19 (a few samples of this study predate the infection). Cell type and time point are not known. The CDR3 protein is CASSLAAGNEQFF. The CDR3, as DNA: TGTGCCAGCAGCTTAGCGGCAGGCAATGAGCAGTTCTTC. The whole variable domain, filled in from reference TRBV5-1 and TRBJ2-1, reads KAGVTQTPRYLIKTRGQQVTLSCSPISGHRSVSWYQQTPGQGLQFLFEYFSETQRNKGNFPGRFSGRQFSNSRSEMNVSTLELGDSALYLCASSLAAGNEQFFGPGTRLTVL.